This T cell receptor beta chain was captured by sequencing in a study of T cell changes during pregnancy in multiple sclerosis. The table came from immunoSEQ multiplex PCR; TCRdb's copy has only in-frame clones and leaves some out. The sample records over 45,000 clones, approximately 92% being singletons. The CDR3 consists of 15 residues. The V and J ends lost 4 bases and 7 bases respectively, with 17 bases between them. From germline, CDR1 is LNHDA and CDR2 SQIVND (reference sequence). The sample was CD8+ T cells from peripheral blood mononuclear cells, taken after pregnancy. This chain joins TRBV19 and TRBJ1-5, with D possibly TRBD1 on 5 matching bases. The TCR sequence derives from a female donor with multiple sclerosis, enrolled in a pregnancy study. This CDR3 reads CASSKGRGPIQPQHF. CDR3 nucleotide sequence: TGTGCCAGTAGTAAGGGGAGGGGACCGATACAGCCCCAGCATTTT.